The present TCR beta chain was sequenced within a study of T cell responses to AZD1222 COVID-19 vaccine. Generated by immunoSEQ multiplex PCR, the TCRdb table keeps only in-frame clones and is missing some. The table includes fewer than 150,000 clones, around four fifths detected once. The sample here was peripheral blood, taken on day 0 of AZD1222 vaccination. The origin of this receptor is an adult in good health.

In DNA form, the CDR3 reads TGTGCCAGCTCACCAAGTCAGGTGGGGATCATATACGAGCAGTACTTC. Its protein product is CASSPSQVGIIYEQYF. The rearrangement uses TRBV18 and TRBJ2-7; D is uncertain. From germline, CDR1 is KGHSH and CDR2 LQKENI. The CDR3 consists of 16 residues. The V end was cut by 2 bases, the J end by 4 bases, with 18 bases between. Full variable domain (missing parts from reference TRBV18 and TRBJ2-7): NAGVMQNPRHLVRRRGQEARLRCSPMKGHSHVYWYRQLPEEGLKFMVYLQKENIIDESGMPKERFSAEFPKEGPSILRIQQVVRGDSAAYFCASSPSQVGIIYEQYFGPGTRLTVT.